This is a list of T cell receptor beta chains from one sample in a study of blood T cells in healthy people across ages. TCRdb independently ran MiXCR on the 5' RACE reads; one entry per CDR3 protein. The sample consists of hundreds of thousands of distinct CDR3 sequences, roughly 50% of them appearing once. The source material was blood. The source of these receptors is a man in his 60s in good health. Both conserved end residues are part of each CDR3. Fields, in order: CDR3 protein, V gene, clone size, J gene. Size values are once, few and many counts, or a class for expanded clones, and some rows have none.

CDR3aa: CSARDTPYEQYF
v_gene: TRBV20-1
abundance: .
j_gene: .

CDR3aa: CASSLGQAAGTGELFF
v_gene: TRBV5-1
abundance: .
j_gene: TRBJ2-2

CDR3aa: CASSLDPGRDGTQYF
v_gene: TRBV5-5
abundance: .
j_gene: TRBJ2-5

CDR3aa: CASSVGAAREETQYF
v_gene: TRBV9
abundance: few
j_gene: TRBJ2-5

CDR3aa: CASYSSNSNTIYF
v_gene: TRBV6-1
abundance: .
j_gene: TRBJ1-3

CDR3aa: CSARRQYSPLHF
v_gene: TRBV20-1
abundance: .
j_gene: TRBJ1-6

CDR3aa: CASIPLNDLNFGTQYF
v_gene: TRBV6-1
abundance: .
j_gene: TRBJ2-5

CDR3aa: CASSSGSGPLGGYTF
v_gene: TRBV5-6
abundance: .
j_gene: TRBJ1-2

CDR3aa: CASSVGREAQYF
v_gene: TRBV2
abundance: .
j_gene: TRBJ2-3

CDR3aa: CASSLAGVSIAKNIQYF
v_gene: TRBV5-1
abundance: .
j_gene: TRBJ2-4

CDR3aa: CSVVPRDGKSSYEQYF
v_gene: TRBV29-1
abundance: .
j_gene: TRBJ2-7

CDR3aa: CASSLDQGAFNEQFF
v_gene: TRBV5-1
abundance: .
j_gene: TRBJ2-1

CDR3aa: CASSANSGGTYNEQFF
v_gene: TRBV5-1
abundance: once
j_gene: TRBJ2-1

CDR3aa: CASSQGPVYNSPLHF
v_gene: TRBV3-1
abundance: once
j_gene: TRBJ1-6

CDR3aa: CASSESKDRQETQYF
v_gene: TRBV10-1
abundance: .
j_gene: TRBJ2-5

CDR3aa: CSAPVAGGRTQYF
v_gene: TRBV20-1
abundance: .
j_gene: TRBJ2-7

CDR3aa: CASPRPRGRNEQFF
v_gene: TRBV9
abundance: .
j_gene: TRBJ2-1

CDR3aa: CASRDTTYEQYF
v_gene: TRBV6-1
abundance: few
j_gene: TRBJ2-7

CDR3aa: CAISAGQSYEQYF
v_gene: TRBV10-3
abundance: once
j_gene: .

CDR3aa: CASSLNQGVGTDTQYF
v_gene: TRBV4-1
abundance: .
j_gene: TRBJ2-3

CDR3aa: CASSEVAAGDLYNEQFF
v_gene: TRBV6-1
abundance: .
j_gene: TRBJ2-1

CDR3aa: CASSQFLDSQGVEQFF
v_gene: TRBV16
abundance: .
j_gene: TRBJ2-1